This TCR beta chain emerged from a study of cytomegalovirus exposure and HLA in healthy donors. General study findings and limits: Common viral pathogens seemed, in a later analysis, to connect with several of the most significant clusters. What TCR beta sequences reportedly achieved was accurate prediction of HLA-A and HLA-B alleles in most subjects.

The CDR3 is 12 residues long. CDR1 MNHNY and CDR2 SVGAGI come from the germline V gene (reference sequence). After removal of 8 bases from V and 3 bases from J, the junction contained 0 bases not matched to a gene. Comment on this clone: The antigen is unknown.

Researchers ran the PCR with 60 Vbeta and 13 Jbeta primers. This table comes from immunoSEQ multiplex PCR, and its TCRdb copy is limited to in-frame clones, with some not included. This sample yields 150,000 to 200,000 clones, of which approximately 80% are seen a single time; 0.77% belongs to the top ten. Source material: PBMCs. The receptor's source is a woman under 30 in good health and CMV-seronegative. The V call is TRBV6-6, the J call TRBJ2-7; TRBD2 matches 11 bases. Here the CDR3 reads CASGTSGYEQYF. The CDR3 nucleotides are TGTGCCAGCGGGACTAGCGGCTACGAGCAGTACTTC.